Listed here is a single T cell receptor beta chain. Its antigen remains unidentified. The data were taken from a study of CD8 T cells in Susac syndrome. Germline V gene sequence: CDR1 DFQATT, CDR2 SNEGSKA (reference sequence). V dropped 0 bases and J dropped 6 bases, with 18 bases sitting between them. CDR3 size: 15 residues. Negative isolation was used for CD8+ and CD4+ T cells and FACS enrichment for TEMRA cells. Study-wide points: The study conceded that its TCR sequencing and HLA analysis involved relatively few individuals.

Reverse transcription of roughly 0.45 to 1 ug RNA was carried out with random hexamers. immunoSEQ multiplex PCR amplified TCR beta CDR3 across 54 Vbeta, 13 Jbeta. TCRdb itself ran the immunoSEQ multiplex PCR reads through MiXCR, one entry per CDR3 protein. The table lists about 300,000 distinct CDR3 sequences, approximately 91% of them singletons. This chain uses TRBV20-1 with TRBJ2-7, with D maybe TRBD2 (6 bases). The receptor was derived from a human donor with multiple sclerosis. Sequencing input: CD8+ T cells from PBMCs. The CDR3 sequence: CSARDGAGRLGEQYF. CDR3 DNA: TGCAGTGCTAGAGATGGGGCGGGAAGGTTGGGCGAGCAGTACTTC.